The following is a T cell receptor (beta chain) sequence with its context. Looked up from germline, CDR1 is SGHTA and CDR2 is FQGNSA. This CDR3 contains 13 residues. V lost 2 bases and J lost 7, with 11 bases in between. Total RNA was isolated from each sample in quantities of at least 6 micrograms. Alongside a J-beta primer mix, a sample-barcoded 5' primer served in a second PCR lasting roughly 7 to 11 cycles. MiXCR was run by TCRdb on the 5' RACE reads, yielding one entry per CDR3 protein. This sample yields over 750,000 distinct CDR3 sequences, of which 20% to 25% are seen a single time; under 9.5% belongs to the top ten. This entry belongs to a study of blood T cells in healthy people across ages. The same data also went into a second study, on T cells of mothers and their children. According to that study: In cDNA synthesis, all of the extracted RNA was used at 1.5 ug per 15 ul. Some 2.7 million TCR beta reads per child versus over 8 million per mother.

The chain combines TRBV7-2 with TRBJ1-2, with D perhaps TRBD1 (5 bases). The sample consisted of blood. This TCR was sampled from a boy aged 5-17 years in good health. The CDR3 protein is CASSLFQGVGYTF. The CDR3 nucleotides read TGTGCCAGCAGCTTATTCCAGGGTGTTGGCTACACCTTC.